The clone carrying this TCR beta chain has more than one count but fewer than ten. The antigen remains unidentified. At one end, the junction sequence differs from germline, possibly due to a read error. The entry originates in a study of T cells in Graves' hyperthyroidism and ophthalmopathy. Study-level background: Peripheral blood was drawn at first diagnosis, prior to all treatment. Regarding the study as a whole: Blood shared most expanded thyroid clonotypes above 0.001. Prediction of ophthalmopathy progression came a median approximately 6.6 months pre-onset.

Using around 10 ml of fresh peripheral blood, PBMCs were prepared. The source material, RNA transcripts, was used to amplify TCR beta CDR3 regions. Primed by the HTBI set, a first-round RT-PCR was run on the TCR CDR3. TCRdb processed the multiplex PCR reads anew with MiXCR; each CDR3 protein has one entry. The sample consists of 600,000 to 650,000 distinct CDR3 sequences, around 16% of them appearing once. The sample comprised blood. The sequence was obtained from a young woman with Graves' hyperthyroidism.

The CDR3 DNA reads as TGTGCCAGCAGTTCCCCGGGAGACATCACAGGTACGCAGTATTTT. It yields the protein CASSSPGDITGTQYF. The genes are TRBV28 and TRBJ2-3; a weak D match, TRBD2 (6 bases). CDR3 length: 15 residues. The V gene's germline CDR1 is MDHEN and CDR2 SYDVKM.